Each of the 4 T cell receptor beta chains below was sequenced from the same sample in a study of regulatory T cells in long-lasting Graves disease. Stated time point: newly diagnosed GD, antithyroid drugs for less than 3 months. Scientists built the TCR library using RNA that was extracted from PBMCs. CDR3-region Arm-PCR and iRepertoire HTBI primers produced the TCR beta libraries. TCRdb re-analysed the multiplex PCR reads in MiXCR, keeping a single row per CDR3 protein. The repertoire has over 350,000 distinct CDR3 sequences, approximately 16% of them found once; the top ten carry over 7%. The same sample was also used in a study of T cells in Graves' hyperthyroidism and ophthalmopathy.

Sequenced material: peripheral blood mononuclear cells (PBMCs), taken at new diagnosis, from a patient treated with antithyroid drugs. Receptors originate from a woman in her thirties or forties with Graves disease.

This clonotype was observed a few times. The chain is built from TRBV29-1 and TRBJ1-2; no clear D. V shed 2 bases and J shed 5 bases, with 6 bases lying between them. CDR3 length equals 11 residues. Germline values: CDR1 SQVTM, CDR2 ANQGSEA. In DNA form, the CDR3 reads TGCAGCGTTGAAAGGAAGTATGGCTACACCTTC. Translated: CSVERKYGYTF.

This chain joins TRBV9 and TRBJ2-1, with 9 bases matching TRBD2. This CDR3 has 19 residues. Germline V gene data show CDR1 as SGDLS and CDR2 as YYNGEE. J lost 0 bases, V lost 3 bases, and 13 bases had no gene match. The CDR3 region is CASSDPSTSGRSSYNEQFF. The CDR3 DNA is TGTGCCAGCAGCGACCCCTCGACTAGCGGCCGGAGCTCCTACAATGAGCAGTTCTTC.

The sample holds many counts of this clonotype. The chain is built from TRBV7-3 and TRBJ2-2, with 12 bases that match TRBD2. V lost 4 bases to trimming and J lost 9 bases; unmatched junction nucleotides: 6. This CDR3 has 15 amino acids. The germline V gene encodes CDR1 SGHTA and CDR2 FQGTGA. DNA for the CDR3: TGTGCCAGCAGCTCGCTAGCGGGAGGGCCCCGGGAGCTGTTTTTT. It encodes CASSSLAGGPRELFF.

Note on this clonotype: A read error is possible here, since a much larger clone lies one base away. The chain is built from TRBV11-3 and TRBJ2-3; 10 nucleotides align to TRBD2. Germline CDR1 reads SGHNT; CDR2 reads YENEEA. The CDR3 is 15 amino acids. V lost 4 bases, J lost 2 bases, and 3 bases stayed unmatched. Here the CDR3 reads CASSSSGSITDTQYF. CDR3 DNA sequence: TGTGCCAGCAGCTCTAGCGGGAGTATCACAGATACGCAGTATTTT.